The 10 T cell receptor beta chains listed next were all sequenced from one sample in a study of cytomegalovirus exposure and HLA in healthy donors. PCR involved 60 Vbeta and 13 Jbeta primers. The protocol was immunoSEQ multiplex PCR, while the TCRdb copy is restricted to in-frame clones and leaves out a portion. The repertoire holds 200,000 to 250,000 clones, with under 85% as singletons. What was sequenced was PBMCs. These receptors all come from a woman aged 45-59 years in good health and CMV-seropositive.

The rearrangement links TRBV5-1 to TRBJ2-3; unclear D gene. The V gene's germline CDR1 is SGHRS and CDR2 YFSETQ. Trimming removed 1 base at V and 0 bases at J, with 9 bases between. CDR3 length: 15 amino acids. CDR3 coding DNA: TGCGCCAGCAGCTTGAGCGTGACCAGCACAGATACGCAGTATTTT. Translating it yields CASSLSVTSTDTQYF.

The rearrangement uses TRBV4-3 and TRBJ2-1; a possible D gene is TRBD2 (6 bases). Germline V lookup: CDR1 LGHNA, CDR2 YSLEER. The CDR3 totals 13 residues. The V gene lost 0 bases and the J gene lost 9 bases, with 9 bases spanning the gap. The CDR3 is CASSQDSGGEQFF. CDR3 sequence (DNA): TGCGCCAGCAGCCAAGATAGCGGAGGTGAGCAGTTCTTC.

The V call is TRBV28, the J call TRBJ1-2; D is unresolved. V lost 5 bases to trimming and J lost 7 bases, with 14 bases between them. The V gene's germline CDR1 is MDHEN and CDR2 SYDVKM. This CDR3 region has 13 residues. CDR3 residues: CASSDTGEGGYTF. As DNA, the CDR3 is TGTGCCAGCAGTGATACCGGGGAGGGTGGCTACACCTTC.

This chain connects TRBV7-2 to TRBJ1-2; 7 nucleotides align to TRBD1. With 5 bases clipped from V and 3 bases from J, the junction kept 9 bases outside the gene matches. The length of the CDR3 is 15 residues. Per germline, CDR1 SGHTA and CDR2 FQGNSA. The CDR3 DNA reads TGTGCCAGCAGCCACCGACAGGGCGACGACTATGGCTACACCTTC. This codes for CASSHRQGDDYGYTF.

This chain joins TRBV7-6 and TRBJ2-5, with TRBD2 matching 7 bases. The V gene's germline CDR1 is SGHVS and CDR2 FNYEAQ. The CDR3 extends over 16 amino acids. The junction had 5 bases not matched to a gene; V was cut back by 1 base and J by 0 bases. The CDR3 here is CASSLVASGNQETQYF. For the CDR3, the DNA is TGTGCCAGCAGCTTAGTTGCTAGCGGCAACCAAGAGACCCAGTACTTC. The whole variable domain, remainder taken from reference TRBV7-6 and TRBJ2-5, is GAGVSQSPRYKVTKRGQDVALRCDPISGHVSLYWYRQALGQGPEFLTYFNYEAQQDKSGLPNDRFSAERPEGSISTLTIQRTEQRDSAMYRCASSLVASGNQETQYFGPGTRLLVL.

The chain is built from TRBV7-7 and TRBJ1-5; D unclear. Trimming cost V 5 bases and J 0 bases, with 14 bases left between them. This CDR3 is built from 16 residues. Germline CDR1 reads SSHAT; CDR2 reads FNYEAQ (reference sequence). The CDR3 nucleotides read TGTGCCAGCAGCCCAGAGGAGGCCGTTAGCAATCAGCCCCAGCATTTT. Protein: CASSPEEAVSNQPQHF.

The V and J genes are TRBV6-5 and TRBJ2-3; TRBD2 agrees at 8 bases. V gave up 6 bases and J gave up 4 bases; unmatched junction bases: 6. The germline V gene encodes CDR1 MNHEY and CDR2 SVGAGI. The CDR3 totals 14 residues. CDR3 nucleotide sequence: TGTGCCAGCAGACCGGGACTAGGTGCAGATACGCAGTATTTT. It codes for CASRPGLGADTQYF.

The chain employs TRBV15 and TRBJ2-5; D unclear. V was clipped by 3 bases and J by 1 base, with 12 bases between them. The V gene's germline CDR1 is LNHNV and CDR2 YYDKDF (reference sequence). This CDR3 is built from 15 residues. CDR3 amino acids: CATSRAQNLQETQYF. Here the CDR3 DNA reads TGTGCCACCAGCAGGGCACAAAACCTCCAAGAGACCCAGTACTTC.

The table lists this clone with a few counts. The chain uses TRBV5-3 and TRBJ1-1, with D hard to call. TRBV5-3 is an open reading frame whose function is uncertain. The CDR3 is 8 residues long. V gave up 4 bases and J gave up 10 bases, with 2 bases separating them. The CDR3 sequence is CARSRAFF. The CDR3, as DNA: TGTGCCAGAAGCCGAGCTTTCTTT.

The chain is built from TRBV15 and TRBJ2-1, with D perhaps matching TRBD2 (5 bases). V was cut by 1 base and J by 4 bases, with 11 bases left in between. This CDR3 has 15 residues. Germline V gives CDR1 LNHNV, CDR2 YYDKDF (reference sequence). CDR3 sequence: CATSRVRDFYNEQFF. In DNA form, the CDR3 reads TGTGCCACCAGCAGAGTCCGGGATTTTTACAATGAGCAGTTCTTC.